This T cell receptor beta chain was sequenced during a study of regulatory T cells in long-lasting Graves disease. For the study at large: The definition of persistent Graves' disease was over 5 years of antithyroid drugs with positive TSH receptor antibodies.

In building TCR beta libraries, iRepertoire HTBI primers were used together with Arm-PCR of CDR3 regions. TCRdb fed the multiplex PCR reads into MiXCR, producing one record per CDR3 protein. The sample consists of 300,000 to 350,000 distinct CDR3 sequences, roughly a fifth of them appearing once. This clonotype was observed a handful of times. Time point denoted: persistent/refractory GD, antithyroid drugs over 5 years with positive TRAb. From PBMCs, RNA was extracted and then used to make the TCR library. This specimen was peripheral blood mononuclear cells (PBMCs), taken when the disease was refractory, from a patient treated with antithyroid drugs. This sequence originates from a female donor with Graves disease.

Written as DNA, the CDR3 is TGTGCCAGCAGGGCTACTATAACGGAGGGCACAGATACGCAGTATTTT. This translates into CASRATITEGTDTQYF. This chain uses TRBV2 with TRBJ2-3; maybe TRBD2 (5 bases). Germline CDR1 and CDR2: SNHLY and FYNNEI. The V and J ends lost 6 bases and 1 base respectively, with 17 bases between them. This CDR3 comprises 16 residues.